This entry describes one TCR beta chain. The antigen remains undetermined. With 0 bases removed from V and 4 bases from J, the gap between germline ends came to 7 bases. The CDR3 covers 13 residues. Germline CDR1 SGHRS, CDR2 YFSETQ. TCRdb re-derived calls from the 5' RACE reads in MiXCR, one entry per CDR3 protein. The sample includes 450,000 to 650,000 distinct CDR3 sequences, roughly 22% of them seen just once. This specimen belongs to a study of T-cell memory formation after mild COVID-19. Regarding the study as a whole: Those CD4+ clones that contracted were mainly in CM and EM (CD8+ ones in EMRA).

The sequence was obtained from an adult woman who had mild COVID-19 (a few samples of this study predate the infection). Cell type and time point are not known. The rearrangement joins TRBV5-1 to TRBJ1-1, with D uncertain. The source material was PBMCs or a T cell subset sorted from them (not recorded which). Here the CDR3 reads CASSLDLLTEAFF. The DNA of the CDR3 is TGCGCCAGCAGCTTGGACCTTCTCACTGAAGCTTTCTTT.